Given below is one TCR beta chain in context. Its antigen is not known. This record belongs to a study of cytomegalovirus exposure and HLA in healthy donors. The study's findings and limits: TCR beta chain V- and J-gene trimming was linked, in a later analysis, to a missense variant in DCLRE1C. Within an earlier analysis, most TCR beta V segments proved productive either about 90% or about 30% of the time.

Germline V gene lookup returns CDR1 MNHEY and CDR2 SMNVEV (reference sequence). The CDR3 is 15 amino acids. V shed 2 bases and J shed 4 bases, with 14 bases lying between them. In the PCR, 60 Vbeta and 13 Jbeta primers were used. This table comes from immunoSEQ multiplex PCR, and its TCRdb copy is limited to in-frame clones, with some not included. The sample has roughly 150,000 clones; approximately 80% are singletons. Specimen: PBMCs. The chain links TRBV27 to TRBJ1-1; D possibly corresponds to TRBD1 (6 bases). The clonotype originates from a male donor in good health and CMV-seronegative. DNA of the CDR3: TGTGCCAGCAGTTTACAGCCTCAGGGGAGCACTGAAGCTTTCTTT. Its protein product is CASSLQPQGSTEAFF.